These 7 T cell receptor beta chains were all obtained from the same sample, sequenced in a study of T cell responses to AZD1222 COVID-19 vaccine. Produced via immunoSEQ multiplex PCR; TCRdb's table is partial and in-frame only. This sample has fewer than 200,000 clones; approximately 91% occur once, and the top ten carry approximately 2%. This specimen was peripheral blood, taken on day 0 of AZD1222 vaccination. The origin of the receptors is an adult in good health.

The chain recombines TRBV6-5 with TRBJ1-6, with 8 bases matching TRBD1. CDR3 size: 15 residues. V lost 5 bases, J lost 7 bases, and 7 bases stayed unmatched. Germline assignment: CDR1 MNHEY and CDR2 SVGAGI. CDR3: CASSLQGAKNSPLHF. Written as DNA, the CDR3 is TGTGCCAGCAGTCTCCAGGGGGCGAAGAATTCACCCCTCCACTTT.

CDR3 in amino acids: CASSYSRGYNSPLHF. For the CDR3, the DNA is TGTGCCAGCAGTTACAGCCGGGGGTATAATTCACCCCTCCACTTT. V is TRBV6-2 or TRBV6-3 and J is TRBJ1-6, with D perhaps matching TRBD1 (5 bases). Trimming cost V 2 bases and J 4 bases, with 9 bases left between them. Looked up from germline, CDR1 is MNHEY and CDR2 is SVGEGT. This CDR3 region has 15 residues.

The CDR3 region is CASSEAWRSGTQYF. Written as DNA, the CDR3 is TGTGCCAGCAGTGAAGCGTGGCGGTCCGGGACCCAGTACTTC. The genes are TRBV2 and TRBJ2-5; D not resolved. CDR1 and CDR2 (germline): SNHLY, FYNNEI. The CDR3 runs 14 residues. V lost 0 bases and J lost 7, with 12 bases in between.

This clone showed up just once. V usage is TRBV28 and J usage is TRBJ1-4; D perhaps matches TRBD1 (5 bases). V lost 3 bases, J lost 4 bases, and 9 bases lay in between. CDR1 is MDHEN, CDR2 SYDVKM, per germline. The CDR3 loop spans 14 amino acids. CDR3 bases: TGTGCCAGCAGTTTGGGGGGTTATAATGAAAAACTGTTTTTT. It codes for CASSLGGYNEKLFF. Variable domain in full (rest from reference TRBV28 and TRBJ1-4): DVKVTQSSRYLVKRTGEKVFLECVQDMDHENMFWYRQDPGLGLRLIYFSYDVKMKEKGDIPEGYSVSREKKERFSLILESASTNQTSMYLCASSLGGYNEKLFFGSGTQLSVL.

In this sample, this clone turned up once. The chain carries TRBV2 and TRBJ1-1; 9 nucleotides match TRBD1. There are 14 residues in the CDR3. The V and J ends lost 5 bases and 1 base, in that order; junction bases with no gene match: 2. Germline V gene sequence: CDR1 SNHLY, CDR2 FYNNEI. CDR3: CASSRGQGNTEAFF. Here the CDR3 DNA reads TGTGCCAGCAGTAGGGGACAGGGGAACACTGAAGCTTTCTTT.

The chain combines TRBV2 with TRBJ1-5, with a tentative D call TRBD1 (5 bases). Germline V gene data show CDR1 as SNHLY and CDR2 as FYNNEI. This CDR3 contains 14 residues. V was shortened by 5 bases and J by 1 base, with 9 bases between the two germline ends. CDR3 protein: CASSPGRSNQPQHF. The CDR3 nucleotides read TGTGCCAGCAGTCCAGGGCGAAGCAATCAGCCCCAGCATTTT.

The chain uses TRBV6-4 and TRBJ2-1, with 7 bases matching TRBD2. The germline CDR1 and CDR2 sequences are MRHNA and SNTAGT. This CDR3 region has 15 residues. V shed 5 bases and J 6 bases; nucleotides not matched to a gene: 10. In DNA form, the CDR3 reads TGTGCCAGCAGTCCAACTAGCGATCCCGCCAATGAGCAGTTCTTC. Encoded protein: CASSPTSDPANEQFF.